These 6 T cell receptor beta chains came from one sample sequenced in a study of blood T cell repertoires in COVID-19. Sequenced by immunoSEQ multiplex PCR; TCRdb stores in-frame clones only, minus some. The data hold 200,000 or so clones, with about nine tenths observed a single time. The sample comprised PBMCs or T cells enriched from blood (not recorded which). Receptors originate from a woman aged 40 to 49 with acute COVID-19.

This chain links TRBV7-6 with TRBJ2-1; D is possibly TRBD2 (6 bases). This CDR3 is built from 14 residues. The germline CDR1 and CDR2 sequences are SGHVS and FNYEAQ. Trimming took off 5 bases at V and 9 bases at J, with 17 bases between the two ends. In DNA, the CDR3 is TGTGCCAGCAGCCCTGTGACGCTGGGGGGTGAGCAGTTCTTC. Amino acids: CASSPVTLGGEQFF.

The V call is TRBV5-1, the J call TRBJ2-2; 10 nucleotides match TRBD1. The length of the CDR3 is 20 residues. The germline gives CDR1 SGHRS, CDR2 YFSETQ. J was trimmed by 5 bases and V by 6 bases; bases with no gene match: 22. For the CDR3, the DNA is TGCGCCAGCACCACCTCGGACCCCCGACTGGGACAGGGGAAAACCGGGGAGCTGTTTTTT. It translates to CASTTSDPRLGQGKTGELFF. The whole variable domain, filled in from reference TRBV5-1 and TRBJ2-2, reads KAGVTQTPRYLIKTRGQQVTLSCSPISGHRSVSWYQQTPGQGLQFLFEYFSETQRNKGNFPGRFSGRQFSNSRSEMNVSTLELGDSALYLCASTTSDPRLGQGKTGELFFGEGSRLTVL.

This clone was counted once. The V gene is TRBV5-1, the J gene TRBJ1-6; TRBD1 aligns across 9 bases. The CDR3 length is 14 residues. V gave up 1 base and J gave up 10 bases; unmatched junction bases: 3. Germline lookup yields CDR1 SGHRS and CDR2 YFSETQ. The CDR3 sequence is CASSLQDRGSPLHF. The CDR3 nucleotides read TGCGCCAGCAGCTTGCAGGACAGGGGCTCACCCCTCCACTTT.

This chain connects TRBV7-2 to TRBJ2-7; 10 bases are shared with TRBD2. The CDR3 runs to 13 residues. Looked up from germline, CDR1 is SGHTA and CDR2 is FQGNSA. V trimming: 4 bases; J trimming: 6 bases; junction bases outside the gene matches: 3. CDR3 nucleotides: TGTGCCAGCAGCTACACTAGCGGGACCGAGCAGTACGTC. Protein product: CASSYTSGTEQYV.

V usage is TRBV4-3 and J usage is TRBJ2-2, with 8 bases matching TRBD2. The junction had 6 bases not matched to a gene; V was cut back by 0 bases and J by 6 bases. This CDR3 spans 16 amino acids. The germline CDR1 and CDR2 sequences are LGHNA and YSLEER. The CDR3 nucleotides read TGCGCCAGCAGCCAAGATGGCGGGAGGATCGCCGGGGAGCTGTTTTTT. Translation gives CASSQDGGRIAGELFF.

The V and J genes are TRBV15 and TRBJ2-7; D is unclear. Germline V gene data show CDR1 as LNHNV and CDR2 as YYDKDF (reference sequence). V was clipped by 0 bases and J by 4 bases, with 13 bases between them. This CDR3 comprises 15 residues. The CDR3 nucleotides are TGTGCCACCAGCAGAGAACCTAATCCGATATACGAGCAGTACTTC. Translation gives CATSREPNPIYEQYF.